These 29 T cell receptor beta chains were all obtained from the same sample, sequenced in a study of blood T cell repertoires in COVID-19. The repertoire was sequenced with immunoSEQ multiplex PCR; TCRdb's copy has only in-frame clones and lacks some. The sample lists 650,000 to 800,000 clones; around 90% were seen once. Sequenced: peripheral blood. The source of these receptors is a woman in her late teens or twenties with acute or convalescent COVID-19.

Of note for this clone: The sample holds other DNA sequences that translate to the same CDR3. The J gene is TRBJ1-6, the V gene TRBV2; D may be TRBD1 (6 bases). Per germline, CDR1 SNHLY and CDR2 FYNNEI. The CDR3 is 13 amino acids. With 4 bases removed from V and 7 bases from J, the gap between germline ends came to 8 bases. Written as DNA, the CDR3 is TGTGCCAGCAGTGGGCAGGGGAATTCACCCCTCCACTTT. Translated: CASSGQGNSPLHF.

This chain's CDR3 is CAWSFQTGTYGYTF. Written as DNA, the CDR3 is TGTGCCTGGAGCTTCCAGACAGGGACCTATGGCTACACCTTC. V is TRBV30 and J is TRBJ1-2; 7 nucleotides match TRBD1. CDR1 and CDR2 (germline): GTSNPN, SVGIG (reference sequence). The CDR3 is 14 residues long. Germline trimming cut 3 bases from V and 4 bases from J; bases unmatched to any gene: 8.

The V gene is TRBV7-8, the J gene TRBJ1-2; 7 bases match TRBD1. V lost 5 bases, J lost 8 bases, and 11 bases stayed unmatched. CDR1 and CDR2 (germline): SGHVS, FQNEAQ. CDR3 length: 14 amino acids. This CDR3 reads CASSKVTGARGYTF. CDR3 DNA sequence: TGTGCCAGCAGCAAAGTTACAGGGGCGCGGGGCTACACCTTC.

This chain connects TRBV9 to TRBJ2-7, with 7 bases matching TRBD2. CDR1 and CDR2 (germline): SGDLS, YYNGEE. V was pared by 7 bases and J by 0 bases, with 13 bases of the junction left unmatched. This CDR3 has 16 amino acids. CDR3 sequence (DNA): TGTGCCAGCGGCCCAGGTGGGACTAAATCCTCCTACGAGCAGTACTTC. Its protein product is CASGPGGTKSSYEQYF.

The chain employs TRBV2 and TRBJ1-6; TRBD1 is a possible D gene (6 bases). V was cut by 2 bases and J by 3 bases, with 14 bases left in between. Germline V CDR1 and CDR2: SNHLY, FYNNEI. The CDR3 spans 17 residues. This CDR3 reads CASSEMLGADYNSPLHF. As DNA, the CDR3 is TGTGCCAGCAGTGAAATGCTGGGGGCTGACTATAATTCACCCCTCCACTTT.

The V and J genes are TRBV7-2 and TRBJ2-3, with D tentatively TRBD2 (6 bases). Trimming took off 3 bases at V and 6 bases at J, with 10 bases between the two ends. This CDR3 has 13 amino acids. Germline CDR1 and CDR2: SGHTA and FQGNSA. The CDR3, as DNA: TGTGCCAGCAGCTTTTGGGAGGTGGATACGCAGTATTTT. This sequence encodes CASSFWEVDTQYF.

J is TRBJ2-7 and V is TRBV28; 8 bases line up with TRBD1. Unmatched junction bases numbered 5, after V lost 6 bases and J lost 1 base. The V gene's germline CDR1 is MDHEN and CDR2 SYDVKM. The CDR3 totals 14 residues. In nucleotides, the CDR3 is TGTGCCAGCAGGGGGCAGGGGGCTTCCTACGAGCAGTACTTC. It specifies CASRGQGASYEQYF.

A note on this clone: This sample also contains other DNA sequences that code for the same CDR3. The chain employs TRBV24-1 and TRBJ1-2; 8 nucleotides agree with TRBD1. Losses at the gene ends were 3 bases for V and 2 bases for J; bases not matched to a gene: 4. Germline V CDR1 and CDR2: KGHDR, SFDVKD. The CDR3 is 15 residues long. The CDR3 loop is CATSDPGQGNYGYTF. The DNA of the CDR3 is TGTGCCACCAGTGATCCCGGACAGGGAAACTATGGCTACACCTTC.

The rearrangement links TRBV2 to TRBJ2-1, with 12 bases fitting TRBD2. The V gene end was trimmed by 5 bases and the J gene end by 5 bases; junction bases not matched to a gene: 4. CDR3 size: 15 residues. Germline assignment: CDR1 SNHLY and CDR2 FYNNEI. CDR3 amino acids: CASSLTSGGNNEQFF. CDR3 DNA sequence: TGTGCCAGCAGTCTGACTAGCGGGGGAAACAATGAGCAGTTCTTC.

This chain links TRBV11-2 with TRBJ2-1, with TRBD2 identical over 12 bases. The V gene's germline CDR1 is SGHAT and CDR2 FQNNGV. CDR3 size: 15 residues. V was clipped by 3 bases and J by 8 bases; unmatched bases: 5. This CDR3 reads CASSFRLAGAYEQFF. The CDR3 DNA is TGTGCCAGCAGCTTCCGACTAGCGGGGGCCTATGAGCAGTTCTTC. The variable domain in full, completed from reference TRBV11-2 and TRBJ2-1, reads EAGVAQSPRYKIIEKRQSVAFWCNPISGHATLYWYQQILGQGPKLLIQFQNNGVVDDSQLPKDRFSAERLKGVDSTLKIQPAKLEDSAVYLCASSFRLAGAYEQFFGPGTRLTVL.

The rearrangement joins TRBV2 to TRBJ1-5, with D unclear. This CDR3 region has 12 residues. Trimming left V 7 bases short and J 6 bases short, with 10 bases between. Germline loops: CDR1 SNHLY, CDR2 FYNNEI. The CDR3 here is CASTASGQPQHF. The CDR3 DNA is TGTGCCAGCACGGCGAGCGGTCAGCCCCAGCATTTT.

In this sample, this clone turned up once. The chain joins TRBV4-1 to TRBJ2-2; 7 bases align to TRBD1. The CDR3 totals 14 residues. The germline V gene encodes CDR1 MGHRA and CDR2 YSYEKL. Trimming at V came to 8 bases and at J to 7 bases, leaving 10 bases not matched to a gene. CDR3 loop: CASETGPEDGELFF. Here the CDR3 DNA reads TGCGCCAGCGAGACAGGGCCTGAGGACGGGGAGCTGTTTTTT.

The chain couples TRBV27 to TRBJ1-1; D gene unclear. The germline V gene encodes CDR1 MNHEY and CDR2 SMNVEV (reference sequence). The CDR3 is made up of 13 amino acids. Trimming took 4 bases from V and 5 from J, leaving 11 bases between them. CDR3 in DNA: TGTGCCAGCAGTTATGGAACGGGAACTGAAGCTTTCTTT. It specifies CASSYGTGTEAFF.

The chain combines TRBV6-5 with TRBJ2-7; D might be TRBD1 (5 bases). Per the germline V gene, CDR1 is MNHEY and CDR2 is SVGAGI. V lost 4 bases and J lost 4, with 17 bases in between. The CDR3 extends over 15 amino acids. DNA of the CDR3: TGTGCCAGCAGTTGGGCCACTCATGACAGTTACGAGCAGTACTTC. It is translated as CASSWATHDSYEQYF.

The gene calls are TRBV19 and TRBJ2-5; TRBD2 agrees at 8 bases. V dropped 5 bases and J dropped 5; count of bases not matched to a gene: 13. Germline V gene data show CDR1 as LNHDA and CDR2 as SQIVND (reference sequence). CDR3 length: 16 amino acids. The CDR3 loop is CASSPRGRGARETQYF. CDR3 nucleotide sequence: TGTGCCAGTAGTCCCCGGGGGCGGGGGGCCAGGGAGACCCAGTACTTC.

This chain joins TRBV9 and TRBJ2-2, with 11 nucleotides matching TRBD1. V was clipped by 0 bases and J by 7 bases; unmatched bases: 5. Per germline, CDR1 SGDLS and CDR2 YYNGEE. The CDR3 spans 16 residues. The CDR3 is CASSVGWTGGSGELFF. CDR3 nucleotides: TGTGCCAGCAGCGTAGGTTGGACAGGGGGCAGCGGGGAGCTGTTTTTT.

The V call is TRBV3-1 (or the pseudogene TRBV3-2), the J call TRBJ1-1; 10 bases fit TRBD1. The CDR3 is 15 residues long. Germline-derived CDR1 and CDR2 are LGHDT and YNNKEL (reference sequence). V lost 5 bases, J lost 5 bases, and 8 bases stayed unmatched. CDR3 nucleotides: TGTGCCAGCAGCGGTAAGACAGGGGGCAGGACTGAAGCTTTCTTT. Translating gives CASSGKTGGRTEAFF.

V gene TRBV15 combines with J gene TRBJ1-1; D call uncertain. CDR1 is LNHNV, CDR2 YYDKDF, per germline (reference sequence). The CDR3 loop spans 15 amino acids. V was cut by 10 bases and J by 0 bases, with 18 bases left in between. CDR3 nucleotides: TGTGCCATCTCAATTAAGCACAGAGTGAACACTGAAGCTTTCTTT. Its translation is CAISIKHRVNTEAFF.

The chain couples TRBV21-1 to TRBJ2-6; the table's TRBD2 call for D was not verified on the DNA. TRBV21-1 is labeled a pseudogene. The CDR3 contains 16 residues. CDR3 amino acids: CASRASGGTGANVLTF. The CDR3 DNA follows: TGTGCCAGCCGGGCTAGCGGGGGGACTGGGGCCAACGTCCTGACTTTC.

The CDR3 region is CASSLTGWSGNTIYF. The CDR3 coding sequence is TGTGCCAGCAGCTTGACAGGGTGGTCTGGAAACACCATATATTTT. V and J are TRBV5-6 and TRBJ1-3; D possibly corresponds to TRBD1 (6 bases). The V gene lost 1 base and the J gene lost 1 base, with 9 bases spanning the gap. The CDR3 length is 15 residues. Germline V lookup: CDR1 SGHDT, CDR2 YYEEEE.

The J gene is TRBJ1-5, the V gene TRBV6-5; 8 nucleotides match TRBD1. J lost 5 bases, V lost 11 bases, and 11 bases had no gene match. The germline CDR1 and CDR2 sequences are MNHEY and SVGAGI. CDR3 length: 14 amino acids. CDR3 sequence reads: CASRGAGGDQPQHF. CDR3 in DNA: TGTGCCTCCCGGGGGGCAGGGGGCGATCAGCCCCAGCATTTT.

CDR3 amino acids: CASPQGNTIYF. The CDR3 DNA follows: TGTGCCAGCCCTCAGGGTAACACCATATATTTT. This chain joins TRBV7-7 and TRBJ1-3; D is possibly TRBD1 (5 bases). V lost 8 bases to trimming and J lost 7 bases, with 9 bases between them. Germline V gives CDR1 SSHAT, CDR2 FNYEAQ (reference sequence). The CDR3 covers 11 residues.

The genes are TRBV18 and TRBJ1-2; no firm D call. The ends were cut back, 8 bases at V and 7 bases at J, with 17 bases in the middle. The CDR3 loop spans 13 amino acids. Germline values: CDR1 KGHSH, CDR2 LQKENI. In nucleotides, the CDR3 is TGTGCCAGCGCCGGTAGAGATTACTTTGGCTACACCTTC. This encodes CASAGRDYFGYTF.

This chain connects TRBV24-1 to TRBJ2-6; TRBD1 agrees at 8 bases. Losses at the gene ends were 3 bases for V and 0 bases for J; bases not matched to a gene: 6. Germline-derived CDR1 and CDR2 are KGHDR and SFDVKD. This CDR3 region has 18 residues. The CDR3 loop is CATSDRQGRYSGANVLTF. DNA for the CDR3: TGTGCCACCAGTGATCGACAGGGGAGGTACTCTGGGGCCAACGTCCTGACTTTC.

The rearrangement uses TRBV2 and TRBJ1-4; 11 bases agree with TRBD1. The germline V gene has CDR1 SNHLY and CDR2 FYNNEI. The V segment lost 7 bases and the J segment 7 bases; nucleotides outside the gene matches: 5. The CDR3 sequence is 14 residues long. In nucleotides, the CDR3 is TGTGCCAGCAATGGACAGGGGGCAGGTGAAAAACTGTTTTTT. Translated: CASNGQGAGEKLFF. Full variable domain (remainder filled in from reference TRBV2 and TRBJ1-4): EPEVTQTPSHQVTQMGQEVILRCVPISNHLYFYWYRQILGQKVEFLVSFYNNEISEKSEIFDDQFSVERPDGSNFTLKIRSTKLEDSAMYFCASNGQGAGEKLFFGSGTQLSVL.

The chain carries TRBV2 and TRBJ1-2, with D unclear. Germline V CDR1 and CDR2: SNHLY, FYNNEI. CDR3 length: 12 residues. Trimming left V 6 bases short and J 8 bases short, with 13 bases between. CDR3 protein: CASRVAEEGYTF. CDR3 sequence (DNA): TGTGCCAGCAGGGTGGCGGAGGAAGGCTACACCTTC.

The chain uses TRBV5-4 and TRBJ2-6, with D perhaps matching TRBD2 (5 bases). The CDR3 extends over 17 amino acids. Germline V gene lookup returns CDR1 SGHNT and CDR2 YYREEE (reference sequence). V was pared by 0 bases and J by 0 bases, with 10 bases between. As DNA, the CDR3 is TGTGCCAGCAGCTTGGGCGGGCAGATCTCTGGGGCCAACGTCCTGACTTTC. Translated, it gives CASSLGGQISGANVLTF. Drawing the rest from reference TRBV5-4 and TRBJ2-6, the complete variable domain is ETGVTQSPTHLIKTRGQQVTLRCSSQSGHNTVSWYQQALGQGPQFIFQYYREEENGRGNFPPRFSGLQFPNYSSELNVNALELDDSALYLCASSLGGQISGANVLTFGAGSRLTVL.

The rearrangement uses TRBV12-3 or TRBV12-4 and TRBJ2-7, with 10 nucleotides matching TRBD1. CDR3 length: 13 amino acids. The junction had 3 bases not matched to a gene; V was cut back by 5 bases and J by 5 bases. The CDR3 here is CASSHGTGDEQYF. In DNA, the CDR3 is TGTGCCAGCAGTCACGGGACAGGGGACGAGCAGTACTTC.

This chain joins TRBV6-5 and TRBJ1-2, with D possibly TRBD1 on 5 matching bases. Germline assignment: CDR1 MNHEY and CDR2 SVGAGI. This CDR3 comprises 15 residues. Trimming stripped 0 bases from V and 3 bases from J, with 11 bases between. The CDR3 region is CASSYSWVQDYGYTF. The CDR3 DNA follows: TGTGCCAGCAGTTACTCGTGGGTACAGGACTATGGCTACACCTTC.